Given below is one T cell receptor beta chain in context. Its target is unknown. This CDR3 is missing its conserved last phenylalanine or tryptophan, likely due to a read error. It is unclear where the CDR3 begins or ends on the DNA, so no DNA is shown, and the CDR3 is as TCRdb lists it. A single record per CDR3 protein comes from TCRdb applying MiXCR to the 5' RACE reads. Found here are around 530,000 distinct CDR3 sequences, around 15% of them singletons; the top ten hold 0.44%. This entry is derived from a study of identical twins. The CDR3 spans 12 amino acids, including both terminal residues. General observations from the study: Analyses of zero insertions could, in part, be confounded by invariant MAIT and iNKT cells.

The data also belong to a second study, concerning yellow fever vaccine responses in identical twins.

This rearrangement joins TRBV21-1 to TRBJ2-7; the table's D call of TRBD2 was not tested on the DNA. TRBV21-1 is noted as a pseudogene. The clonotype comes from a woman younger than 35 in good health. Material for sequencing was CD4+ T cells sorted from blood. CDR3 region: CASSKSRGLAIY.